These 32 T cell receptor beta chains came from one sample sequenced in a study of cytomegalovirus exposure and HLA in healthy donors. This PCR relied on a set of 60 Vbeta primers and 13 Jbeta primers. Using immunoSEQ multiplex PCR, the repertoire was profiled, and TCRdb retains in-frame clones only, with some absent. In the table there are 180,000 or so clones, around 80% of which are singletons. The sample was PBMCs. These receptors originate from a female donor in good health and CMV-seronegative.

Written as DNA, the CDR3 is TGTGCCAGCAGCGTAAAGCGGGATACCTACGAGCAGTACTTC. Translating it yields CASSVKRDTYEQYF. This chain links TRBV5-6 with TRBJ2-7, with TRBD2 matching over 7 bases. This CDR3 spans 14 amino acids. V lost 4 bases to trimming and J lost 2 bases; unmatched junction nucleotides: 6. Germline V gene lookup returns CDR1 SGHDT and CDR2 YYEEEE.

This clone has just a few counts. V is TRBV6-6 and J is TRBJ1-5; 7 nucleotides line up with TRBD1. This CDR3 is built from 16 residues. Per the germline V gene, CDR1 is MNHNY and CDR2 is SVGAGI (reference sequence). The junction had 8 bases not matched to a gene; V was cut back by 6 bases and J by 0 bases. The CDR3 reads CASSRGQEYSNQPQHF. The CDR3 DNA follows: TGTGCCAGCAGCCGAGGACAGGAGTATAGCAATCAGCCCCAGCATTTT.

The V and J genes are TRBV27 and TRBJ1-2; tentatively, D is TRBD1 (6 bases). From germline, CDR1 is MNHEY and CDR2 SMNVEV (reference sequence). The germline V and J ends were trimmed by 10 bases and 4 bases, with 28 bases remaining between them. The CDR3 runs 17 residues. Here the CDR3 reads CAKHRTAKNSKLYGYTF. The CDR3 region has the DNA TGTGCCAAGCATAGGACAGCCAAAAACTCCAAACTCTATGGCTACACCTTC.

The rearrangement links TRBV30 to TRBJ1-6; 9 bases line up with TRBD1. The trim removed 1 base at V and 10 bases at J, leaving 8 bases unmatched. CDR3 length equals 15 residues. Germline assignment: CDR1 GTSNPN and CDR2 SVGIG (reference sequence). The CDR3 DNA reads as TGTGCCTGGAGTGCTACAGGGGGCGCCTCCTCACCCCTCCACTTT. Protein sequence: CAWSATGGASSPLHF.

The rearrangement links TRBV7-8 to TRBJ1-1; no clear D gene. The germline CDR1 and CDR2 sequences are SGHVS and FQNEAQ. CDR3 length: 12 residues. The V end was cut by 1 base, the J end by 2 bases, with 2 bases between. The CDR3 protein is CASSLVNTEAFF. The DNA of the CDR3 is TGTGCCAGCAGCTTAGTAAACACTGAAGCTTTCTTT.

The chain carries TRBV27 and TRBJ1-1; TRBD1 matches 7 bases. From germline, CDR1 is MNHEY and CDR2 SMNVEV (reference sequence). This CDR3 is 16 amino acids long. The junction had 4 bases not matched to a gene; V was cut back by 0 bases and J by 0 bases. The CDR3 region has the DNA TGTGCCAGCAGTTTATCGACCGGGACAGTGAACACTGAAGCTTTCTTT. It is translated as CASSLSTGTVNTEAFF.

This chain links TRBV19 with TRBJ1-2; the match to TRBD1 covers 8 bases. Germline loops: CDR1 LNHDA, CDR2 SQIVND (reference sequence). V trimming: 10 bases; J trimming: 5 bases; junction bases outside the gene matches: 12. CDR3 length: 14 amino acids. As DNA, the CDR3 is TGTGCCACCTTCGACAGGGGTTCTCGGTATGGCTACACCTTC. Translated, it gives CATFDRGSRYGYTF.

The CDR3 DNA sequence: TGCGCCAGCAGCTTGAAAAGAGCTAGCGGGAGATACGAGCAGTACTTC. Protein: CASSLKRASGRYEQYF. The rearrangement links TRBV5-1 to TRBJ2-7; 10 bases are shared with TRBD2. The CDR3 runs 16 residues. J was trimmed by 4 bases and V by 1 base; bases with no gene match: 8. The germline V gene encodes CDR1 SGHRS and CDR2 YFSETQ.

V usage is TRBV7-2 and J usage is TRBJ2-1, with 11 bases matching TRBD2. The CDR3 length is 16 residues. J was trimmed by 10 bases and V by 3 bases; bases with no gene match: 11. Germline V lookup: CDR1 SGHTA, CDR2 FQGNSA. Written as DNA, the CDR3 is TGTGCCAGCAGCTTGTCTAGCGGGGGGACCTACAGGGAGCAGTTCTTC. It translates to CASSLSSGGTYREQFF.

This clone was counted a single time. This sequence joins TRBV29-1 and TRBJ1-4; 7 bases map to TRBD1. CDR1 and CDR2 (germline): SQVTM, ANQGSEA. The CDR3 runs to 14 residues. V trimming: 6 bases; J trimming: 7 bases; junction bases outside the gene matches: 11. The CDR3 sequence is CSVPRGRRGEKLFF. For the CDR3, the DNA is TGCAGCGTCCCCAGGGGGAGGAGGGGTGAAAAACTGTTTTTT.

CDR3 sequence reads: CAWTRGGPNTEAFF. The CDR3 region has the DNA TGTGCCTGGACCCGAGGGGGCCCGAACACTGAAGCTTTCTTT. The rearrangement joins TRBV30 to TRBJ1-1; TRBD1 agrees at 7 bases. Germline lookup yields CDR1 GTSNPN and CDR2 SVGIG (reference sequence). J was trimmed by 1 base and V by 4 bases; bases with no gene match: 6. This CDR3 is 14 amino acids long.

The V gene is TRBV19, the J gene TRBJ2-5; 7 bases are a match to TRBD1. Germline trimming cut 5 bases from V and 4 bases from J; bases unmatched to any gene: 13. This CDR3 spans 16 amino acids. Germline CDR1 reads LNHDA; CDR2 reads SQIVND (reference sequence). This CDR3 is CASSAGQVVARETQYF. CDR3 coding DNA: TGTGCCAGTAGTGCCGGACAGGTCGTCGCGAGAGAGACCCAGTACTTC.

The chain combines TRBV28 with TRBJ2-7; TRBD2 is a possible D gene (6 bases). CDR1 and CDR2 (germline): MDHEN, SYDVKM. V was cut by 8 bases and J by 3 bases, with 17 bases left in between. This CDR3 has 14 amino acids. This CDR3 is CASSWGDRDYEQYF. For the CDR3, the DNA is TGTGCCAGCTCCTGGGGGGACCGAGACTACGAGCAGTACTTC.

The chain combines TRBV6-6 with TRBJ1-1; 9 bases map to TRBD1. The CDR3 totals 14 residues. The V gene's germline CDR1 is MNHNY and CDR2 SVGAGI (reference sequence). After removal of 10 bases from V and 2 bases from J, the junction contained 8 bases not matched to a gene. CDR3 DNA sequence: TGTGCCACCGGACAGGGGAACAGAAACACTGAAGCTTTCTTT. This codes for CATGQGNRNTEAFF.

The chain uses TRBV28 and TRBJ1-3; D possibly corresponds to TRBD1 (5 bases). With 7 bases removed from V and 4 bases from J, the gap between germline ends came to 11 bases. Per germline, CDR1 MDHEN and CDR2 SYDVKM. The CDR3 consists of 13 residues. Here the CDR3 reads CASIDSVGNTIYF. In DNA form, the CDR3 reads TGTGCCAGCATCGACAGTGTAGGAAACACCATATATTTT.

This clone has only a few counts. The chain employs TRBV30 and TRBJ2-3; 11 nucleotides line up with TRBD2. This CDR3 spans 15 amino acids. The germline V gene encodes CDR1 GTSNPN and CDR2 SVGIG (reference sequence). J gave up 4 bases and V 2 bases, and 5 bases lay outside the gene matches. The CDR3 nucleotides are TGTGCCTGGAGTTTAGCGGGGGGGCGGGCAGATACGCAGTATTTT. This encodes CAWSLAGGRADTQYF. Full variable domain (outside the CDR3, taken from reference TRBV30 and TRBJ2-3): SQTIHQWPATLVQPVGSPLSLECTVEGTSNPNLYWYRQAAGRGLQLLFYSVGIGQISSEVPQNLSASRPQDRQFILSSKKLLLSDSGFYLCAWSLAGGRADTQYFGPGTRLTVL.

V usage is TRBV18 and J usage is TRBJ1-6; 8 bases are a match to TRBD1. V was clipped by 6 bases and J by 7 bases; unmatched bases: 5. Germline CDR1 KGHSH, CDR2 LQKENI. CDR3 size: 14 residues. The CDR3 coding sequence is TGTGCCAGCTCGACGACAGGGGAGAATTCACCCCTCCACTTT. Translated, it gives CASSTTGENSPLHF. Full variable domain (rest looked up from reference TRBV18 and TRBJ1-6): NAGVMQNPRHLVRRRGQEARLRCSPMKGHSHVYWYRQLPEEGLKFMVYLQKENIIDESGMPKERFSAEFPKEGPSILRIQQVVRGDSAAYFCASSTTGENSPLHFGNGTRLTVT.

A few counts support this clone. The rearrangement joins TRBV7-2 to TRBJ2-3; 11 positions agree with TRBD2. Germline V lookup: CDR1 SGHTA, CDR2 FQGNSA. The V segment lost 5 bases and the J segment 6 bases; nucleotides outside the gene matches: 10. This CDR3 contains 16 residues. CDR3 coding DNA: TGTGCCAGCAGCCGCAATAGCGGGGGGGTTGGGGATACGCAGTATTTT. Amino acid sequence: CASSRNSGGVGDTQYF.

The chain joins TRBV27 to TRBJ2-3; tentatively, D is TRBD1 (6 bases). Germline assignment: CDR1 MNHEY and CDR2 SMNVEV (reference sequence). V was pared by 7 bases and J by 2 bases, with 13 bases between. There are 14 residues in the CDR3. CDR3 in amino acids: CASTRQEPTDTQYF. The CDR3 DNA reads as TGTGCCAGCACTCGACAGGAGCCCACAGATACGCAGTATTTT.

This chain connects TRBV6-5 to TRBJ2-2, with a weak D call TRBD2 (5 bases). The CDR3 extends over 13 amino acids. Looked up from germline, CDR1 is MNHEY and CDR2 is SVGAGI. Deletions cut 8 bases from V and 4 bases from J, with 11 bases between. The CDR3 nucleotides are TGTGCCAGCGGCGGGTCCTTCACCGGGGAGCTGTTTTTT. It translates to CASGGSFTGELFF.

This sequence joins TRBV29-1 and TRBJ2-7; the match to TRBD1 covers 9 bases. Per germline, CDR1 SQVTM and CDR2 ANQGSEA. This CDR3 is 12 amino acids long. J lost 7 bases, V lost 6 bases, and 7 bases had no gene match. CDR3 sequence (DNA): TGCAGCGTACGAGGACAGGGGAGAGAGCAGTACTTC. Residues: CSVRGQGREQYF.

The CDR3 reads CASSMEGGGQPQHF. Here the CDR3 DNA reads TGTGCCAGTAGTATGGAAGGGGGCGGCCAGCCCCAGCATTTT. This sequence joins TRBV19 and TRBJ1-5, with TRBD1 identical over 7 bases. Germline V gene lookup returns CDR1 LNHDA and CDR2 SQIVND (reference sequence). The V and J ends lost 3 bases and 7 bases, in that order; junction bases with no gene match: 6. This CDR3 has 14 amino acids.

The J gene is TRBJ2-7, the V gene TRBV27; D ambiguous. The germline V gene encodes CDR1 MNHEY and CDR2 SMNVEV (reference sequence). V lost 2 bases, J lost 2 bases, and 16 bases lay in between. This CDR3 is 16 amino acids long. The CDR3 region has the DNA TGTGCCAGCAGTTTAGTAGCCGCTGACGGAACCTACGAGCAGTACTTC. Protein: CASSLVAADGTYEQYF.

This clone was observed a few times. This chain links TRBV6-5 with TRBJ1-3; D is unclear. In germline, CDR1 is MNHEY, CDR2 SVGAGI. CDR3 length equals 14 residues. Trimming pared 6 bases from V and 2 bases from J, leaving 11 bases between. In DNA, the CDR3 is TGTGCCAGCAGACCGGCGGAGACTGGAAACACCATATATTTT. This encodes CASRPAETGNTIYF.

The chain couples TRBV5-5 to TRBJ2-7; 9 bases map to TRBD1. This CDR3 is 14 amino acids long. J gave up 3 bases and V 3 bases, and 4 bases lay outside the gene matches. Germline values: CDR1 SGHKS, CDR2 YYEKEE (reference sequence). CDR3 protein: CASSWGQGNYEQYF. Written as DNA, the CDR3 is TGTGCCAGCAGCTGGGGACAGGGCAACTACGAGCAGTACTTC.

This chain uses TRBV28 with TRBJ2-4; the D gene is possibly TRBD1 (6 bases). V lost 3 bases, J lost 1 base, and 10 bases lay in between. This CDR3 has 15 amino acids. From germline, CDR1 is MDHEN and CDR2 SYDVKM. The CDR3 reads CASSFTGSAKNIQYF. CDR3 sequence (DNA): TGTGCCAGCAGTTTTACAGGGTCGGCCAAAAACATTCAGTACTTC.

Only a few counts were recorded for this clone. The chain combines TRBV5-8 with TRBJ1-4; 7 bases are a match to TRBD1. The V gene end was trimmed by 4 bases and the J gene end by 4 bases; junction bases not matched to a gene: 10. CDR1 and CDR2 from the germline V gene are SGHTS and YDEGEE. The CDR3 length is 16 residues. CDR3 amino acids: CASSPQGVSGNEKLFF. CDR3 nucleotides: TGTGCCAGCAGCCCGCAGGGGGTGAGCGGTAATGAAAAACTGTTTTTT.

This clone was found once. J is TRBJ2-2 and V is TRBV5-5; a possible D gene is TRBD1 (6 bases). Trimming took 1 base from V and 1 from J, leaving 8 bases between them. The CDR3 contains 15 residues. Germline V CDR1 and CDR2: SGHKS, YYEKEE (reference sequence). The CDR3 loop reads CASSLSQGNTGELFF. CDR3 nucleotides: TGTGCCAGCAGCTTGTCACAGGGGAACACCGGGGAGCTGTTTTTT.

As to this clone: Other DNA sequences of this sample code for an identical CDR3. The chain links TRBV5-1 to TRBJ2-7; TRBD1 matches 11 bases. The CDR3 sequence is 14 residues long. The V gene's germline CDR1 is SGHRS and CDR2 YFSETQ. The V and J ends lost 4 bases and 3 bases, in that order; junction bases with no gene match: 3. The CDR3 DNA sequence: TGCGCCAGCAGCCGTGGGACAGGGGGCTACGAGCAGTACTTC. This translates into CASSRGTGGYEQYF.

V usage is TRBV23-1 and J usage is TRBJ2-1; D perhaps matches TRBD2 (5 bases). TRBV23-1 is designated an ORF whose function remains uncertain. The length of the CDR3 is 16 residues. V gave up 0 bases and J gave up 0 bases, with 9 bases separating them. CDR3 residues: CASSQSPEGSYNEQFF. Here the CDR3 DNA reads TGCGCCAGCAGTCAATCTCCTGAGGGCTCCTACAATGAGCAGTTCTTC.

The chain joins TRBV4-2 to TRBJ2-7; perhaps TRBD1 as D (7 bases). Germline assignment: CDR1 LGHNA and CDR2 YNFKEQ. V gave up 2 bases and J gave up 3 bases, with 14 bases separating them. The CDR3 has 15 amino acids. Written as DNA, the CDR3 is TGTGCCAGCAGCCAAACGACAGGGAGGATCTACGAGCAGTACTTC. Its translation: CASSQTTGRIYEQYF.

The chain uses TRBV7-9 and TRBJ1-2; 7 bases agree with TRBD1. The germline V gene has CDR1 SEHNR and CDR2 FQNEAQ (reference sequence). The length of the CDR3 is 15 residues. Unmatched junction bases numbered 7, after V lost 1 base and J lost 5 bases. Here the CDR3 reads CASSLGPMTGYGYTF. The DNA of the CDR3 is TGTGCCAGCAGCTTAGGGCCAATGACAGGGTATGGCTACACCTTC.